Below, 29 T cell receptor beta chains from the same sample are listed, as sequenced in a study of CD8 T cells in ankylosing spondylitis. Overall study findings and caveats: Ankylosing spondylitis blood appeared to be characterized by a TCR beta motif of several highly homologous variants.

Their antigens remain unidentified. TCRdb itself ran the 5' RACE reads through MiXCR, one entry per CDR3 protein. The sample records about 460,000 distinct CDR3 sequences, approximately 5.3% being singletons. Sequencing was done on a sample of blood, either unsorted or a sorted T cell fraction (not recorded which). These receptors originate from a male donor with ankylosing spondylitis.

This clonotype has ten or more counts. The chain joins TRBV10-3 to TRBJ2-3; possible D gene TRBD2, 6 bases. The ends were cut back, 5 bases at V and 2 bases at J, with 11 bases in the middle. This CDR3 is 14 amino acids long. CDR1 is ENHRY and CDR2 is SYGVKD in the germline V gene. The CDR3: CAISPGLITDTQYF. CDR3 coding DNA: TGTGCCATCAGTCCGGGACTGATCACAGATACGCAGTATTTT.

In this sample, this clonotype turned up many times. CDR3 protein: CASSYAFGELFF. The CDR3 DNA follows: TGTGCCAGCAGTTACGCGTTTGGGGAGCTGTTTTTT. The V call is TRBV6-2 or TRBV6-3, the J call TRBJ2-2; D ambiguous. V was clipped by 2 bases and J by 8 bases, with 6 bases between them. The CDR3 runs to 12 residues. The germline V gene has CDR1 MNHEY and CDR2 SVGEGT.

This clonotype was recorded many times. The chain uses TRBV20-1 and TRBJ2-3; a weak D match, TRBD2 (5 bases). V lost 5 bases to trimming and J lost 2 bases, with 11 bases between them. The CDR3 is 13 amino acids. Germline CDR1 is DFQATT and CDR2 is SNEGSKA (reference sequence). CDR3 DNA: TGCAGTGCTTATACTAGAACCACAGATACGCAGTATTTT. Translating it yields CSAYTRTTDTQYF.

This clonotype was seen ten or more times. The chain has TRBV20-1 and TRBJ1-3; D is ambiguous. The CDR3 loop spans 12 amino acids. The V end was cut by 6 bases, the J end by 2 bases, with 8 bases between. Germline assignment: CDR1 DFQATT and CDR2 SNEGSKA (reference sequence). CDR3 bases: TGCAGTGCAGAAGACCCTGGAAACACCATATATTTT. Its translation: CSAEDPGNTIYF.

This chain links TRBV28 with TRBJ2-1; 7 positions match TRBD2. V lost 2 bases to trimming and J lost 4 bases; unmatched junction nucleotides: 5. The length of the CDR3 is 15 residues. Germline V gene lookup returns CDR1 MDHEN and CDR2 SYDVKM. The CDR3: CASSLSLAAYNEQFF. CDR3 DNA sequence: TGTGCCAGCAGTTTAAGTCTAGCGGCTTACAATGAGCAGTTCTTC. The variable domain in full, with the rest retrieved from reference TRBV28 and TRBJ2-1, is DVKVTQSSRYLVKRTGEKVFLECVQDMDHENMFWYRQDPGLGLRLIYFSYDVKMKEKGDIPEGYSVSREKKERFSLILESASTNQTSMYLCASSLSLAAYNEQFFGPGTRLTVL.

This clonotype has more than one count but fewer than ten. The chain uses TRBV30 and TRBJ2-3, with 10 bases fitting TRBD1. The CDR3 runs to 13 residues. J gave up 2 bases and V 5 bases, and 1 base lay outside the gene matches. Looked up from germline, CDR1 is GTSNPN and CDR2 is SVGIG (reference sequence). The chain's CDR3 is CAWGQGVTDTQYF. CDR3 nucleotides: TGTGCCTGGGGACAGGGGGTCACAGATACGCAGTATTTT.

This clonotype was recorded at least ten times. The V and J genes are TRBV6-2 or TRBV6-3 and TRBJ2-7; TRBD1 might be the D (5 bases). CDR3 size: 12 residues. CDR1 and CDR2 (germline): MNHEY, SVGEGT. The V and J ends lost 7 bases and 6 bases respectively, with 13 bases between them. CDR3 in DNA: TGTGCCAGCACTTGGACACCCCCCGAGCAGTACTTC. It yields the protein CASTWTPPEQYF.

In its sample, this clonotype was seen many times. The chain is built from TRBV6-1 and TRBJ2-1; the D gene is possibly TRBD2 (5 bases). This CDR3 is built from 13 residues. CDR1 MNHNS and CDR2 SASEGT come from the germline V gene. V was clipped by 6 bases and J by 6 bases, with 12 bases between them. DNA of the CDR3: TGTGCCAGCAGACTAGGTGTATTCAATGAGCAGTTCTTC. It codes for CASRLGVFNEQFF.

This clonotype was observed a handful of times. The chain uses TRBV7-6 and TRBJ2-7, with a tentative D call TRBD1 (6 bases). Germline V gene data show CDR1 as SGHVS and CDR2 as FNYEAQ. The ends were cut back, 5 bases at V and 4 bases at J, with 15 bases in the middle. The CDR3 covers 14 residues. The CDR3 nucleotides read TGTGCCAGCAGCGACCGACAAGGGGGTTACGAGCAGTACTTC. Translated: CASSDRQGGYEQYF. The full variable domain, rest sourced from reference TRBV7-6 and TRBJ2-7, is GAGVSQSPRYKVTKRGQDVALRCDPISGHVSLYWYRQALGQGPEFLTYFNYEAQQDKSGLPNDRFSAERPEGSISTLTIQRTEQRDSAMYRCASSDRQGGYEQYFGPGTRLTVT.

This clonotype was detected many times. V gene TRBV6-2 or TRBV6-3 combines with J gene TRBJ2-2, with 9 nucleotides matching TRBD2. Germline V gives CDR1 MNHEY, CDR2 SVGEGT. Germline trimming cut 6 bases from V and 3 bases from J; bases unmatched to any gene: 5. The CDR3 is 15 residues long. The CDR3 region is CASRTGLAYTGELFF. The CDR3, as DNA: TGTGCCAGCAGAACCGGACTAGCGTACACCGGGGAGCTGTTTTTT.

CDR3 protein: CASRDGTPINTEAFF. CDR3 in DNA: TGTGCCAGCAGGGACGGGACCCCAATAAACACTGAAGCTTTCTTT. The chain has TRBV6-2 or TRBV6-3 and TRBJ1-1; weak D call: TRBD1 (5 bases). The CDR3 spans 15 residues. The V end was cut by 6 bases, the J end by 2 bases, with 16 bases between. The germline CDR1 and CDR2 sequences are MNHEY and SVGEGT.

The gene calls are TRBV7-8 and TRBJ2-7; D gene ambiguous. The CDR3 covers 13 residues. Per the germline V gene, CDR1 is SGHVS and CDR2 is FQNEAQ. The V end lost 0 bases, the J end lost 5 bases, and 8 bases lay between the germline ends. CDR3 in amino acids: CASSLAPRNEQYF. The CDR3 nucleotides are TGTGCCAGCAGCTTAGCCCCGAGAAACGAGCAGTACTTC. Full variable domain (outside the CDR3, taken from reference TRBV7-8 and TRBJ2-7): GAGVSQSPRYKVAKRGQDVALRCDPISGHVSLFWYQQALGQGPEFLTYFQNEAQLDKSGLPSDRFFAERPEGSVSTLKIQRTQQEDSAVYLCASSLAPRNEQYFGPGTRLTVT.

CDR3 sequence reads: CASTEGRGVHTIYF. In nucleotides, the CDR3 is TGCGCCAGCACAGAGGGCAGGGGAGTACACACCATATATTTT. The chain uses TRBV4-3 and TRBJ1-3, with D possibly TRBD1 on 6 matching bases. The germline CDR1 and CDR2 sequences are LGHNA and YSLEER. The CDR3 runs 14 residues. V was clipped by 7 bases and J by 8 bases, with 18 bases between them.

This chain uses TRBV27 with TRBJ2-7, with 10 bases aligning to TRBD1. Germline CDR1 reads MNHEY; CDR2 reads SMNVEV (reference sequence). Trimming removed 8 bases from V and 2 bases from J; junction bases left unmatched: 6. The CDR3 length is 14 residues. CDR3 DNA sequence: TGTGCCAGCTCCAGGACAGGGGGGACCTACGAGCAGTACTTC. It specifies CASSRTGGTYEQYF.

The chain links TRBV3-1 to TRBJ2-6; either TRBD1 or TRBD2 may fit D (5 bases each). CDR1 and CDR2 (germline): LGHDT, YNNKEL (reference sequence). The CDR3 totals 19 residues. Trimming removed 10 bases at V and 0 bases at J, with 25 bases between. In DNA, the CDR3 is TGTGCCATCAGGAAGAGGGGTCCTCTAACCTTCTCTGGGGCCAACGTCCTGACTTTC. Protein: CAIRKRGPLTFSGANVLTF.

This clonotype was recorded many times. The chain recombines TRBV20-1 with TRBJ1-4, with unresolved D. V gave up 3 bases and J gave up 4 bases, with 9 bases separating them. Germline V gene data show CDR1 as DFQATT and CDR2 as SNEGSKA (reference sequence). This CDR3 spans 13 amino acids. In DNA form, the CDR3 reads TGCAGTGCTAGCCGCGGCCGTAATGAAAAACTGTTTTTT. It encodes CSASRGRNEKLFF.

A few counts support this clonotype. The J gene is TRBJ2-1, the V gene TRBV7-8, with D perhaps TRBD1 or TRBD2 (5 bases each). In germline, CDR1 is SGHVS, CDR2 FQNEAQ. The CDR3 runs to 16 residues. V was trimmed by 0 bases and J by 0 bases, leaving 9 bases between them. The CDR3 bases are TGTGCCAGCAGCTTAGCGGGACGGTCCTCCTACAATGAGCAGTTCTTC. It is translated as CASSLAGRSSYNEQFF.

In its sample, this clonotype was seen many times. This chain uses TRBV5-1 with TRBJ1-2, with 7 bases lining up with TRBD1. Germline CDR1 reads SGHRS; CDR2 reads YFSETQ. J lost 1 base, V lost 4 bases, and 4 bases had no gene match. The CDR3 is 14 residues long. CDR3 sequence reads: CASSLTGNNYGYTF. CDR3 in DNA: TGCGCCAGCAGCCTGACAGGGAATAACTATGGCTACACCTTC.

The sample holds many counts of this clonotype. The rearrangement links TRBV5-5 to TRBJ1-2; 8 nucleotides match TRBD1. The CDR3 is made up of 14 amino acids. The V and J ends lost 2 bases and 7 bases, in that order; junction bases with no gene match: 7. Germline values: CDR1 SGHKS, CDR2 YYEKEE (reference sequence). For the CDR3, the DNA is TGTGCCAGCAGCTTAGATTGGACAGGGACTGGCTACACCTTC. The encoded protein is CASSLDWTGTGYTF.

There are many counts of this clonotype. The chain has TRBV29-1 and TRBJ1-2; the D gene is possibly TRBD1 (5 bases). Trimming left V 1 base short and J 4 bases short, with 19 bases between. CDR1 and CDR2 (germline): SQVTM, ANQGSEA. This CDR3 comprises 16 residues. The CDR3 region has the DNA TGCAGCGTTGAAGTACCCGGGACTCCAGAAAGCTATGGCTACACCTTC. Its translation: CSVEVPGTPESYGYTF. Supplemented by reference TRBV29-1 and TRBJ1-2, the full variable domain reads SAVISQKPSRDICQRGTSLTIQCQVDSQVTMMFWYRQQPGQSLTLIATANQGSEATYESGFVIDKFPISRPNLTFSTLTVSNMSPEDSSIYLCSVEVPGTPESYGYTFGSGTRLTVV.

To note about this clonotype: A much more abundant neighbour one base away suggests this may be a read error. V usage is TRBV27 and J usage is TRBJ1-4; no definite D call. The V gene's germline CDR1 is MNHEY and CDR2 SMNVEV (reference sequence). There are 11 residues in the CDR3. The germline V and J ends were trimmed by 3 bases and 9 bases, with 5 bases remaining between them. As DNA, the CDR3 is TGTGCCAGCAGTTTTAGGCAAAAACTGTTTTTT. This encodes CASSFRQKLFF.

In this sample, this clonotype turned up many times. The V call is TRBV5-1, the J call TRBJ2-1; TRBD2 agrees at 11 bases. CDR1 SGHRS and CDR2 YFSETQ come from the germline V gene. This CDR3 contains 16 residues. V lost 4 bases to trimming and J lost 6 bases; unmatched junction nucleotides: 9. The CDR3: CASSPTGLAAANEQFF. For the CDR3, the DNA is TGCGCCAGCAGCCCTACGGGACTAGCGGCAGCCAATGAGCAGTTCTTC.

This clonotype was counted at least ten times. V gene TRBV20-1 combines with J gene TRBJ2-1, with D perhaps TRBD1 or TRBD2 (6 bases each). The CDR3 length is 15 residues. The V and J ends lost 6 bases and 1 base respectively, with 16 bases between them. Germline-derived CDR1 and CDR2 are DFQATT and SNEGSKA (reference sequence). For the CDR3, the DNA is TGCAGTGCACAAGGGGGGCCAGGGTCCTACAATGAGCAGTTCTTC. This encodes CSAQGGPGSYNEQFF.

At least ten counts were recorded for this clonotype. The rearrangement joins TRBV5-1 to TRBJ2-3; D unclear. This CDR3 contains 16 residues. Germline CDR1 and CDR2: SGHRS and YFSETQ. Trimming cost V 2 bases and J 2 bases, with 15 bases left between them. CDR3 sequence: CASSLGHSSNTDTQYF. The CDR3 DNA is TGCGCCAGCAGCTTAGGCCATTCCTCGAACACAGATACGCAGTATTTT.

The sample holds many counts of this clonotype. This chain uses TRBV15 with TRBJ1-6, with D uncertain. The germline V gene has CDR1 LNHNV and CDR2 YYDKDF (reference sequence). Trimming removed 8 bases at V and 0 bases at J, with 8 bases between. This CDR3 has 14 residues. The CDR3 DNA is TGTGCCACCCGACCCATCTCCTATAATTCACCCCTCCACTTT. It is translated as CATRPISYNSPLHF. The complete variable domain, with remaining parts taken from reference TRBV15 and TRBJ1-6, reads DAMVIQNPRYQVTQFGKPVTLSCSQTLNHNVMYWYQQKSSQAPKLLFHYYDKDFNNEADTPDNFQSRRPNTSFCFLDIRSPGLGDTAMYLCATRPISYNSPLHFGNGTRLTVT.

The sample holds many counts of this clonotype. The CDR3 DNA reads as TGTGCCAGCAGCTTTGGGTTCACCGGGGAGCTGTTTTTT. It is translated as CASSFGFTGELFF. This rearrangement joins TRBV5-6 to TRBJ2-2; no firm D call. The CDR3 runs 13 residues. Germline loops: CDR1 SGHDT, CDR2 YYEEEE. V dropped 2 bases and J dropped 4 bases, with 6 bases sitting between them.

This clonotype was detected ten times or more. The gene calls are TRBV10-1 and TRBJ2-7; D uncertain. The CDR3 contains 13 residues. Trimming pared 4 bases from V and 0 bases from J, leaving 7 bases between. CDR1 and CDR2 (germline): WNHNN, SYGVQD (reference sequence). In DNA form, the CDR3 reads TGCGCCAGCAGTGTCTCGGACTCCTACGAGCAGTACTTC. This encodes CASSVSDSYEQYF.

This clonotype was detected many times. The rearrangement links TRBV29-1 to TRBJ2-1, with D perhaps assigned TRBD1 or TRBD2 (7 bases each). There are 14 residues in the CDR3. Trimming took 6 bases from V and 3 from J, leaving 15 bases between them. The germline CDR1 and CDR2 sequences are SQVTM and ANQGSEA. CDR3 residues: CSVRGDRLYNEQFF. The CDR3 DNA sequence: TGCAGCGTCCGGGGGGACAGACTCTACAATGAGCAGTTCTTC.

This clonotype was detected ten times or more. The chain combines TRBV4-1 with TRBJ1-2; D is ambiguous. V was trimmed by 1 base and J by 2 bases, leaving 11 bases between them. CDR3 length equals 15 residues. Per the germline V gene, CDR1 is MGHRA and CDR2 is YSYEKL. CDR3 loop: CASSQVTGRNYGYTF. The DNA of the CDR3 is TGCGCCAGCAGCCAAGTAACTGGACGCAACTATGGCTACACCTTC.